Presented here are 23 T cell receptor beta chains from one specimen sequenced in a study of blood T cell repertoires in COVID-19 (TCRdb year 2020). Libraries came from the immunoSEQ multiplex PCR assay. TCRdb carries this immuneACCESS record with in-frame sequences only. Its versions omit some clonotypes, under half of them owing to an unresolved V gene in the studies checked, with the rest unexplained. In this sample the table shows some 310,000 clones, 87% of which occur a single time. 1% of the sample is taken by the ten largest. The material sequenced was peripheral blood. These receptors were collected from a man in his forties or fifties with active or convalescent COVID-19.

The V call is TRBV2, the J call TRBJ2-3, with 12 bases lining up with TRBD2. J was trimmed by 3 bases and V by 4 bases; bases with no gene match: 2. Germline CDR1 and CDR2: SNHLY and FYNNEI. CDR3 length: 15 residues. CDR3 DNA sequence: TGTGCCAGCAGTGCTACTAGCGGGAGGACAGATACGCAGTATTTT. Its protein is CASSATSGRTDTQYF.

The rearrangement joins TRBV5-4 to TRBJ1-6, with 8 bases identical to TRBD1. The J segment lost 11 bases and the V segment lost 0 bases, leaving 1 base of the junction unmatched. Looked up from germline, CDR1 is SGHNT and CDR2 is YYREEE (reference sequence). The CDR3 covers 13 residues. CDR3 in amino acids: CASSLGQGTPLHF. CDR3 bases: TGTGCCAGCAGCTTGGGACAGGGGACACCCCTCCACTTT.

The V call is TRBV29-1, the J call TRBJ2-3, with a tentative D call TRBD2 (5 bases). V was shortened by 4 bases and J by 3 bases, with 17 bases between the two germline ends. The CDR3 covers 15 residues. Germline lookup yields CDR1 SQVTM and CDR2 ANQGSEA. The CDR3 here is CSVGGWGAGTDTQYF. In nucleotides, the CDR3 is TGCAGCGTTGGGGGTTGGGGAGCTGGGACAGATACGCAGTATTTT.

The chain's CDR3 is CAISERDRNSPLHF. In nucleotides, the CDR3 is TGTGCCATCAGTGAGAGGGACAGGAATTCACCCCTCCACTTT. V is TRBV10-3 and J is TRBJ1-6, with 8 bases matching TRBD1. Germline trimming cut 2 bases from V and 7 bases from J; bases unmatched to any gene: 1. The CDR3 has 14 amino acids. Germline V lookup: CDR1 ENHRY, CDR2 SYGVKD.

The V call is TRBV7-9, the J call TRBJ1-2, with D possibly being TRBD1 (6 bases). V was pared by 5 bases and J by 8 bases, with 18 bases between. Per germline, CDR1 SEHNR and CDR2 FQNEAQ (reference sequence). The CDR3 is 14 amino acids. CDR3 bases: TGTGCCAGCAGCCCACAAGTTGACAGGCTCGGCTACACCTTC. Translated: CASSPQVDRLGYTF.

This clone was observed a few times. The V and J genes are TRBV27 and TRBJ2-2; 9 bases agree with TRBD2. Trimming took 2 bases from V and 4 from J; bases not matched to a gene: 2. Germline values: CDR1 MNHEY, CDR2 SMNVEV (reference sequence). This CDR3 has 15 residues. The CDR3 sequence: CASSLAGGITGELFF. The CDR3 nucleotides are TGTGCCAGCAGTTTAGCGGGGGGGATCACCGGGGAGCTGTTTTTT.

The chain couples TRBV11-1 to TRBJ2-7, with D perhaps TRBD2 (5 bases). From germline, CDR1 is SGHAT and CDR2 FQDESV (reference sequence). This CDR3 contains 14 residues. V lost 3 bases to trimming and J lost 3 bases, with 12 bases between them. In DNA, the CDR3 is TGTGCCAGCAGCTTTTTTGAGGGCCTCTACGAGCAGTACTTC. Translation: CASSFFEGLYEQYF.

V is TRBV19 and J is TRBJ2-1, with 9 bases matching TRBD2. V lost 3 bases to trimming and J lost 8 bases; unmatched junction nucleotides: 8. CDR3 length: 15 amino acids. CDR1 and CDR2 from the germline V gene are LNHDA and SQIVND (reference sequence). The CDR3 DNA sequence: TGTGCCAGTAGTATGGGCGGGAGGGCCGGAGATGAGCAGTTCTTC. Protein: CASSMGGRAGDEQFF.

The chain is built from TRBV11-2 and TRBJ2-1; TRBD1 might be the D (6 bases). Trimming pared 4 bases from V and 6 bases from J, leaving 13 bases between. CDR1 and CDR2 from the germline V gene are SGHAT and FQNNGV. This CDR3 contains 14 residues. CDR3 nucleotides: TGTGCCAGCAGCTCGACGAGGGGGACCAATGAGCAGTTCTTC. It is translated as CASSSTRGTNEQFF.

The chain employs TRBV2 and TRBJ2-3, with D perhaps matching TRBD2 (7 bases). The CDR3 has 18 amino acids. Germline CDR1 reads SNHLY; CDR2 reads FYNNEI. Trimming left V 4 bases short and J 0 bases short, with 20 bases between. CDR3 nucleotide sequence: TGTGCCAGCAGTGGCGATTGGGGGGGCGTCGATAGCACAGATACGCAGTATTTT. Its protein is CASSGDWGGVDSTDTQYF.

This clone was observed a single time. The V and J genes are TRBV28 and TRBJ2-7; D might be TRBD1 (6 bases). Germline V gene data show CDR1 as MDHEN and CDR2 as SYDVKM. V was pared by 8 bases and J by 7 bases, with 24 bases between. CDR3 length: 15 amino acids. Written as DNA, the CDR3 is TGTGCCAGCTCCACAGGGAAGGGAACGGTGGAAGAGCAGTACTTC. Translating it yields CASSTGKGTVEEQYF.

The chain uses TRBV5-8 and TRBJ2-3, with 13 bases lining up with TRBD2. CDR3 length: 18 residues. Looked up from germline, CDR1 is SGHTS and CDR2 is YDEGEE. Trimming cost V 1 base and J 5 bases; bases outside gene matches: 10. CDR3: CASSLRRTSGSRGDTQYF. CDR3 sequence (DNA): TGTGCCAGCAGCTTGCGTCGGACTAGCGGGAGCCGGGGAGATACGCAGTATTTT.

This rearrangement joins TRBV15 to TRBJ2-1, with D perhaps matching TRBD1 (5 bases). CDR3 size: 13 residues. Per the germline V gene, CDR1 is LNHNV and CDR2 is YYDKDF (reference sequence). V was cut by 5 bases and J by 7 bases, with 12 bases left in between. In nucleotides, the CDR3 is TGTGCCACCAGCGCCTCCCAGGGTAATGAGCAGTTCTTC. This sequence encodes CATSASQGNEQFF.

The J gene is TRBJ1-1, the V gene TRBV6-4, with 9 positions matching TRBD1. V shed 6 bases and J 2 bases; nucleotides not matched to a gene: 1. This CDR3 contains 13 residues. The germline V gene has CDR1 MRHNA and CDR2 SNTAGT. CDR3 residues: CASRQGANTEAFF. The CDR3 DNA reads TGTGCCAGCAGACAGGGGGCCAACACTGAAGCTTTCTTT.

V usage is TRBV7-2 and J usage is TRBJ1-1, with D unclear. In germline, CDR1 is SGHTA, CDR2 FQGNSA. V was pared by 4 bases and J by 5 bases, with 11 bases between. This CDR3 is 13 amino acids long. The CDR3 DNA follows: TGTGCCAGCAGCTCAGACATTTTAACTGAAGCTTTCTTT. It yields the protein CASSSDILTEAFF.

The gene calls are TRBV4-3 and TRBJ2-2; 9 nucleotides match TRBD1. The CDR3 length is 16 residues. Trimming removed 1 base from V and 4 bases from J; junction bases left unmatched: 4. Germline lookup yields CDR1 LGHNA and CDR2 YSLEER. Here the CDR3 reads CASSQGTGVSTGELFF. Here the CDR3 DNA reads TGCGCCAGCAGCCAAGGGACAGGGGTATCCACCGGGGAGCTGTTTTTT.

In its sample, this clone was seen once. The V call is TRBV9, the J call TRBJ1-1; 8 positions match TRBD1. The germline CDR1 and CDR2 sequences are SGDLS and YYNGEE. V shed 0 bases, J shed 0 bases, and the junction held 4 bases outside the gene matches. This CDR3 comprises 16 residues. The CDR3 DNA reads TGTGCCAGCAGCGTAGGGACAGGGCTAGTGAACACTGAAGCTTTCTTT. Encoded protein: CASSVGTGLVNTEAFF. The full variable domain, with the rest looked up from reference TRBV9 and TRBJ1-1, is DSGVTQTPKHLITATGQRVTLRCSPRSGDLSVYWYQQSLDQGLQFLIQYYNGEERAKGNILERFSAQQFPDLHSELNLSSLELGDSALYFCASSVGTGLVNTEAFFGQGTRLTVV.

The chain links TRBV11-3 to TRBJ2-2; 11 bases line up with TRBD1. The CDR3 consists of 17 residues. Trimming cost V 5 bases and J 4 bases; bases outside gene matches: 9. Germline CDR1 and CDR2: SGHNT and YENEEA. DNA of the CDR3: TGTGCCAGCAGCCGAGTATTCGGGACAGGGGGCACCGGGGAGCTGTTTTTT. Its protein product is CASSRVFGTGGTGELFF.

The chain joins TRBV5-4 to TRBJ1-2; 9 nucleotides line up with TRBD1. J was trimmed by 4 bases and V by 4 bases; bases with no gene match: 8. There are 15 residues in the CDR3. Germline assignment: CDR1 SGHNT and CDR2 YYREEE (reference sequence). CDR3 amino acids: CASSPWTGEIYGYTF. Written as DNA, the CDR3 is TGTGCCAGCAGCCCTTGGACAGGGGAGATCTATGGCTACACCTTC.

The V and J genes are TRBV2 and TRBJ1-4; 8 nucleotides agree with TRBD1. With V trimmed by 8 bases and J by 4 bases, 6 bases remained unmatched. The CDR3 sequence is 14 residues long. Per germline, CDR1 SNHLY and CDR2 FYNNEI. Here the CDR3 DNA reads TGTGCCAGCGGTGGACAGGGACGTAATGAAAAACTGTTTTTT. This translates into CASGGQGRNEKLFF. Complete variable domain (other parts from reference TRBV2 and TRBJ1-4): EPEVTQTPSHQVTQMGQEVILRCVPISNHLYFYWYRQILGQKVEFLVSFYNNEISEKSEIFDDQFSVERPDGSNFTLKIRSTKLEDSAMYFCASGGQGRNEKLFFGSGTQLSVL.

This chain connects TRBV19 to TRBJ1-5, with TRBD1 as a possible D gene (6 bases). The CDR3 covers 15 residues. CDR1 is LNHDA and CDR2 is SQIVND in the germline V gene (reference sequence). Deletions cut 7 bases from V and 3 bases from J, with 16 bases between. In DNA, the CDR3 is TGTGCCAGTACGTGGGGGCAGGGTGCCAATCAGCCCCAGCATTTT. It translates to CASTWGQGANQPQHF.

The chain carries TRBV3-1 (or the pseudogene TRBV3-2) and TRBJ2-5; D may be TRBD1 (6 bases). The V gene's germline CDR1 is LGHDT and CDR2 YNNKEL (reference sequence). With 2 bases removed from V and 2 bases from J, the gap between germline ends came to 15 bases. The CDR3 sequence is 16 residues long. For the CDR3, the DNA is TGTGCCAGCAGCCAACGGGACAAAGTTCAGCAAGAGACCCAGTACTTC. The encoded protein is CASSQRDKVQQETQYF.

The chain's CDR3 is CASRHRGTGELFF. The CDR3 region has the DNA TGTGCCAGCAGGCACAGGGGGACCGGGGAGCTGTTTTTT. The chain has TRBV21-1 and TRBJ2-2; the table's D call, TRBD1, was not checked against the DNA. TRBV21-1 is an annotated pseudogene. CDR3 length: 13 amino acids.